The present TCR beta chain was sequenced within a study of tumor-infiltrating lymphocytes in oesophageal squamous cell carcinoma. The length of the CDR3 is 16 residues. The germline gives CDR1 MDHEN, CDR2 SYDVKM. With V trimmed by 6 bases and J by 2 bases, 10 bases remained unmatched. TCRdb re-called the PCR reads with MiXCR, one entry per CDR3 protein. The repertoire has over 10,000 distinct CDR3 sequences, roughly 50% of them found once; the top ten carry 28%. The sample consisted of esophageal tumor tissue. This chain connects TRBV28 to TRBJ1-2; 9 bases are shared with TRBD1. The source of this sequence is a female donor with esophageal squamous cell carcinoma. Here the CDR3 reads CASSSVWGTGNYGYTF. The CDR3 DNA reads as TGTGCCAGCAGCTCCGTTTGGGGGACAGGGAACTATGGCTACACCTTC.